This T cell receptor beta chain was sequenced in a study of T-cell reconstitution after alpha-beta-depleted transplantation in children. Unique molecular identifiers were incorporated when the TCRbeta library was constructed. TCRdb called the PCR reads again in MiXCR, with one record for every CDR3 protein. The sample carries 800,000 to 1,000,000 distinct CDR3 sequences, about 30% recorded once. This clonotype was seen more than once but under ten times. Sample: PBMCs, mostly from graft donor cells, taken 360 days after TCRalphabeta/CD19-depleted stem cell transplant. The clonotype comes from a boy in the first two years of life who had a stem cell transplant for SCID, so the T cells may come from the graft donor.

The chain's CDR3 is CASSLRASASGRAQYF. In DNA form, the CDR3 reads TGTGCCAGCAGTTTACGTGCTAGCGCTTCTGGACGGGCCCAGTACTTC. The chain combines TRBV12-3 or TRBV12-4 with TRBJ2-5; the D gene is possibly TRBD2 (6 bases). V gave up 2 bases and J gave up 9 bases, with 22 bases separating them. This CDR3 is 16 amino acids long.